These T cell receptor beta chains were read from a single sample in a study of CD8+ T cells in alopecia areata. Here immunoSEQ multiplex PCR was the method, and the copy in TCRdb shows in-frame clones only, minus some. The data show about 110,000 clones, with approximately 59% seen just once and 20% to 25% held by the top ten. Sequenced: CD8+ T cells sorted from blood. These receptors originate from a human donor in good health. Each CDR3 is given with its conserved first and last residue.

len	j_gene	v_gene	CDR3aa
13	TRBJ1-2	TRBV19	CASSPGGWYGYTF
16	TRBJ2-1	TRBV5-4	CASSHGLAGSYNEQFF
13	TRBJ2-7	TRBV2	CASMETLSYEQYF
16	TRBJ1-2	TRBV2	CASSEGGPVTLYGYTF
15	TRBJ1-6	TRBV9	CASSVDSSYNSPLHF
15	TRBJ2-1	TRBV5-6	CASSPPVGGYNEQFF
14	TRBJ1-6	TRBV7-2	CASSVGRSNSPLHF
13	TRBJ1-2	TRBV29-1	CSVEDGLNYGYTF
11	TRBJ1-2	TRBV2	CASMGSSGYTF
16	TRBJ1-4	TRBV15	CATSRDRGDWGEKLFF
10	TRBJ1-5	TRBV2	CASRGTAQHF
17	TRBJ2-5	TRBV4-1	CASSQSGVGGNQETQYF
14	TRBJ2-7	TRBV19	CASSPRQATYEQYF
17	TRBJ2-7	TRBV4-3	CASSQEPSGGPSYEQYF
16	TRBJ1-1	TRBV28	CASSFMQWRWDTEAFF
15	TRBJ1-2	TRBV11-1	CASSLYSGTPYGYTF
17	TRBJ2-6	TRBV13	CASSLLGDYSGANVLTF
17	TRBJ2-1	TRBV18	CASSPYFRGIILHEQFF
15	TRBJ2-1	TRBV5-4	CASSLASGAYNEQFF
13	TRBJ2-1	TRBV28	CASRSPLGNEQFF
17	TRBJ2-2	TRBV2	CASMGRKGPGVGGELFF
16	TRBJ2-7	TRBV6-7	CASSSIPPPFSYEQYF
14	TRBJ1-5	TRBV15	CATSPDRAGQPQHF
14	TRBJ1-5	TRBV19	CASSIDHTLQPQHF
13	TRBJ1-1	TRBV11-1	CASSLSRNTEAFF
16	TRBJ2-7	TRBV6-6	CASSYLLLGGGYEQYF
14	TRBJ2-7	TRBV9	CASSVAGASYEQYF
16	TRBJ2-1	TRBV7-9	CASSSVGQGPRYEQFF
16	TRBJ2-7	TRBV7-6	CASSLASGGASYEQYF
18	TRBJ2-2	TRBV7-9	CASSSNQPTFHRPWELFF
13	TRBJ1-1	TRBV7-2	CASSWGRYTEAFF
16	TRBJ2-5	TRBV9	CASSVELAGGPETQYF
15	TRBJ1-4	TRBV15	CATSVWDTTNEKLFF
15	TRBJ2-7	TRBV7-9	CASSTAGTGQDEQYF
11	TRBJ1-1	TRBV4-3	CASRDSRGAFF
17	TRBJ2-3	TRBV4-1	CASSQVLAGSLGDTQYF
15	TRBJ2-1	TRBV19	CASSIRPSTINEQFF
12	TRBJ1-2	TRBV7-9	CASSLNRDGYTF
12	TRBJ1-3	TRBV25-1	CASGQDGNTIYF
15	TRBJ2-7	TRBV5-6	CASSLALGRDYEQYF
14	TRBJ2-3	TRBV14	CASSQGRHTDTQYF